This is a list of T cell receptor beta chains from one sample in a study of T cell changes during pregnancy in multiple sclerosis. Data came from immunoSEQ multiplex PCR; TCRdb stores just in-frame clones and leaves some out. The sample has about 68,000 clones; less than 95% are singletons. Specimen: peripheral blood, collected in the second trimester of pregnancy. The origin of the receptors is a female donor with multiple sclerosis, enrolled in a pregnancy study. Each CDR3 is given with its conserved first and last residue. Fields, in order: V gene, D gene, CDR3 length, J gene, clone size, CDR3 DNA, CDR3 protein. D genes are given only for firm matches. Clone size is given for some rows only: seen once, a few or many times, or a class if the clone is expanded.

TRBV5-4	NA	17	TRBJ2-5	NA	TGTGCCAGCAGCCATGGCGGTGGTCGGGGTCCCCAAGAGACCCAGTACTTC	CASSHGGGRGPQETQYF
TRBV5-6	TRBD1	16	TRBJ1-4	NA	TGTGCCAGCAGCTTAGGTCCAGCAGGGGGTAATGAAAAACTGTTTTTT	CASSLGPAGGNEKLFF
TRBV7-2	TRBD1	14	TRBJ1-2	few	TGTGCCAGCAACGAACAGGGGGCAGGTGATGGCTACACCTTC	CASNEQGAGDGYTF
TRBV13	NA	15	TRBJ2-3	NA	TGTGCCAGCAGCTTGAGACTAGTAAGCACAGATACGCAGTATTTT	CASSLRLVSTDTQYF
TRBV5-4	NA	18	TRBJ1-4	NA	TGTGCCAGCAGCCATTCTCGTCTCCTACAGGGATCTAATGAAAAACTGTTTTTT	CASSHSRLLQGSNEKLFF
TRBV7-9	NA	16	TRBJ2-3	NA	TGTGCCAGCAGCCGGCGACTAGGTTCGGGGGTGGATACGCAGTATTTT	CASSRRLGSGVDTQYF
TRBV2	NA	15	TRBJ2-3	NA	TGTGCCAGCAGTGACGATGTCACCTACACAGATACGCAGTATTTT	CASSDDVTYTDTQYF
TRBV19	TRBD2	15	TRBJ2-7	NA	TGTGCCAGTACCCAAACAGGCAGCGGGATTTACGAGCAGTACTTC	CASTQTGSGIYEQYF
TRBV7-3	NA	15	TRBJ2-2	NA	TGTGCCAGCAGCTTACCCCCGGCTAGCACCGGGGAGCTGTTTTTT	CASSLPPASTGELFF
TRBV9	TRBD2	16	TRBJ2-1	NA	TGTGCCAGCAGCCCCCGAGCGGGGGAAGATTACAATGAGCAGTTCTTC	CASSPRAGEDYNEQFF
TRBV29-1	NA	13	TRBJ1-1	NA	TGCAGCGTTGTAGGTCAGGGCCTACGTGAAGCTTTCTTT	CSVVGQGLREAFF
TRBV7-2	TRBD1	15	TRBJ2-7	NA	TGTGCCAGCAGCTTAGGGGGACAGGATGTTTACGAGCAGTACTTC	CASSLGGQDVYEQYF
TRBV10-3	NA	13	TRBJ2-3	NA	TGTGCCATCAGTGCGCCTGAACAAGATACGCAGTATTTT	CAISAPEQDTQYF
TRBV7-2	TRBD2	15	TRBJ2-3	NA	TGTGCCAGCAGCACCGGGACTAGCCGGACAGATACGCAGTATTTT	CASSTGTSRTDTQYF
TRBV7-2	TRBD1	15	TRBJ2-2	NA	TGTGCCAGCAGCTTTGACAGGGGGGTAGCCGGGGAGCTGTTTTTT	CASSFDRGVAGELFF
TRBV19	NA	12	TRBJ2-5	NA	TGTGCCAGTACGGACAGTTCAGAGACCCAGTACTTC	CASTDSSETQYF
TRBV7-3	NA	14	TRBJ2-7	NA	TGTGCCAGCAGCCTCATAGCCGGGGGAGGCGAGCAGTACTTC	CASSLIAGGGEQYF